This T cell receptor (beta chain) is drawn from a study of technical replicates of blood from several donors. The ends were cut back, 7 bases at V and 8 bases at J, with 11 bases in the middle. The germline V gene encodes CDR1 SNHLY and CDR2 FYNNEI. The CDR3 is 11 residues long. Here immunoSEQ multiplex PCR was the method, and the copy in TCRdb shows in-frame clones only, minus some. Of approximately 82,000 clones listed, under 95% were seen once; the top ten hold roughly 0.26%. The V and J genes are TRBV2 and TRBJ1-2; D not resolved. Sequenced input: T cells isolated from PBMCs. This clonotype was sampled from a human donor in good health. The chain's CDR3 is CASNSAGGYTF. CDR3 nucleotides: TGTGCCAGCAACAGTGCTGGAGGCTACACCTTC.